This T cell receptor (beta chain) was recovered during a study of response to subunit inactivated influenza vaccine (dated by TCRdb to 2017 to 2018). General notes on the study: To follow how T cells responded to a trivalent subunit inactivated influenza vaccine, the researchers relied on deep quantitative profiling of the T cell receptor repertoire. Study-wide findings and limitations: The authors proposed that each seasonal influenza vaccination may bring in only a limited number of new T cells.

The library was produced with RT-PCR. This sample was sequenced with an Illumina HiSeq 2500. TCRdb reanalyzed the raw reads on its own, using fastp at Q25 for trimming and MiXCR for clone calling, and kept in-frame beta chains. Entries that share a CDR3 protein sequence are merged under the most common genes and DNA. In this sample the table shows around 200,000 distinct CDR3 sequences, around 9% of which occur a single time. The ten biggest clones cover about a tenth of the sample. About this clonotype itself: It lacks a known antigen. The sample holds no much larger clone one base away, and base qualities are not on file.

Sequenced material: non-naive T cells sorted from PBMCs, taken on the day of vaccination. This specimen's cell subset or site label, per the study, means: memory T cell fraction. The TCR was taken from a man between 45 and 60 years old who received an inactivated influenza vaccine. Donor details come from another sample of the same person, matched by shared clones.

The nucleotides read TGTGCCAGCAGCTTATCGGATAGCGGCACCTACGAGCAGTACTTC. Translated, it gives CASSLSDSGTYEQYF. The chain is assembled from TRBV7-6 and TRBJ2-7, and the D gene may be TRBD2, 6 bases matching. Based on the germline V gene, the CDR1 and CDR2 sequences are SGHVS and FNYEAQ. V is clipped by 2 bases and J by 2 bases, and the sequence between their germline boundaries is 13 bases long. The CDR3 runs 15 amino acids, cysteine and phenylalanine included. Here the CDR3 DNA is all that survives: 45 bases in frame from base 1.